Shown below are 2 T cell receptor beta chains from a single sample sequenced in a study of T-cell memory formation after mild COVID-19. TCRdb called the 5' RACE reads again in MiXCR, with one record for every CDR3 protein. The sample lists some 410,000 distinct CDR3 sequences, roughly a quarter occurring once. The material sequenced was PBMCs or a T cell subset sorted from them (not recorded which). These receptors were taken from an adult woman who had mild COVID-19 (a few samples of this study predate the infection). Cell type and time point are not known.

Concerning this clonotype: The junction differs from germline at one of its ends, possibly a read error. The chain joins TRBV18 to TRBJ1-6; D is ambiguous. Germline V gene lookup returns CDR1 KGHSH and CDR2 LQKENI. This CDR3 comprises 17 residues. The CDR3 nucleotides read TGTGCCAGCTCACCAGGGTCTTCGCAGATCTATAATTCACACCTCCACTTT. Translated, it gives CASSPGSSQIYNSHLHF.

This clonotype was seen repeatedly, ten times or more. V gene TRBV12-3 or TRBV12-4 combines with J gene TRBJ2-1, with TRBD2 identical over 8 bases. Trimming took 5 bases from V and 2 from J; bases not matched to a gene: 5. CDR3 length: 15 residues. CDR3 protein: CASSETGGPYNEQFF. CDR3 nucleotide sequence: TGTGCCAGCAGTGAAACGGGGGGGCCCTACAATGAGCAGTTCTTC.